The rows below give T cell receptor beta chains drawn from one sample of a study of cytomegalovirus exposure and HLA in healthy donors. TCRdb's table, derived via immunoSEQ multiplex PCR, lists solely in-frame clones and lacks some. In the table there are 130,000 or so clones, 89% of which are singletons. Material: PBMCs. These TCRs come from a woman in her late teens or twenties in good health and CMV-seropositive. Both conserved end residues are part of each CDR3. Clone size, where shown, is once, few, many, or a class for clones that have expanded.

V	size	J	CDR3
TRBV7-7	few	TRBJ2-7	CASGEGGGEQYF
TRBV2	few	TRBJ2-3	CASSTSGGDSTDTQYF
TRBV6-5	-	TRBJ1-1	CASFRGAVNTEAFF
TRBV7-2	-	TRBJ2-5	CASSLRGAHQETQYF
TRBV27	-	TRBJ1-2	CASSPQGPYGYTF
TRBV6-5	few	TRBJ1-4	CASSYSGIGKLFF
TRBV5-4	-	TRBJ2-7	CASSRGQERYEQYF
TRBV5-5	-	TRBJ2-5	CASSLYPGNQETQYF
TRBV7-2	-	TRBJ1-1	CASSLDDRGTTEAFF
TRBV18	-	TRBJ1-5	CASSPRDRVNQPQHF
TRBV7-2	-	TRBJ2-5	CASSPQGGETQYF
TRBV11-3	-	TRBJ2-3	CASSLFAGKGGQDTQYF
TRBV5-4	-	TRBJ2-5	CASSSWTGGNTQYF
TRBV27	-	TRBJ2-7	CASSFQGASYEQYF
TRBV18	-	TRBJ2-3	CASSPNRPGDTQYF
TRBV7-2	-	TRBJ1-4	CASSLRGIGEKLFF
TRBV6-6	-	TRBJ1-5	CASSVSPRGPQHF
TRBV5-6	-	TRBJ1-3	CASSLPGTGEGNTIYF
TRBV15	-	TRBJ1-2	CATSRDRDRADGYTF
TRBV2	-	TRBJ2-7	CASRGPGYEQYF